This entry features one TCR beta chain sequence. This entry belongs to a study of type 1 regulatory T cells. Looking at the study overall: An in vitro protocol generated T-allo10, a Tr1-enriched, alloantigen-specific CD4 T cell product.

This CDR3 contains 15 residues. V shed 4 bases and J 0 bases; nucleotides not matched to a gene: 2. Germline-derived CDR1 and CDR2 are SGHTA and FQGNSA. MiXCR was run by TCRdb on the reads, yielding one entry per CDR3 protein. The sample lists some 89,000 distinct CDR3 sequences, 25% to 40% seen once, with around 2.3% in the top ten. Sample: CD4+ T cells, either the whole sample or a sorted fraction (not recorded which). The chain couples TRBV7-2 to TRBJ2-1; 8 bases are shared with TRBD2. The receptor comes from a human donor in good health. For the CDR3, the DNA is TGTGCCAGCAGCTCGGGGGGGAGCTCCTACAATGAGCAGTTCTTC. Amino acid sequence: CASSSGGSSYNEQFF.